Below, 14 T cell receptor beta chains from the same sample are listed, as sequenced in a study of post-analysis software for immune sequencing data. Overall study results and limits: Five or six TRBV segments were more frequent in patients than controls; TRBV5-6, TRBV5-1 and TRBV20-1 belonged to this group.

cDNA libraries for TCR beta contained unique molecular identifiers. TCRdb itself ran the PCR reads through MiXCR, one entry per CDR3 protein. The data contain some 450,000 distinct CDR3 sequences, 40% to 55% of them singletons. The antigens of these receptors remain unknown. The sequenced sample was blood. These TCRs come from a girl aged 10-17 years with multiple sclerosis.

The V call is TRBV20-1, the J call TRBJ1-5, with 7 bases that match TRBD1. Germline CDR1 is DFQATT and CDR2 is SNEGSKA (reference sequence). This CDR3 has 14 amino acids. After removal of 6 bases from V and 3 bases from J, the junction contained 8 bases not matched to a gene. CDR3 DNA: TGCAGTGCCAACGCCGGACAGGTCAATCAGCCCCAGCATTTT. It yields the protein CSANAGQVNQPQHF.

This chain connects TRBV20-1 to TRBJ1-1; tentative D call: TRBD1 (6 bases). Deletions cut 4 bases from V and 7 bases from J, with 22 bases between. The CDR3 spans 15 residues. The germline CDR1 and CDR2 sequences are DFQATT and SNEGSKA (reference sequence). DNA for the CDR3: TGCAGTGCTACTTGGAGGGGGACATCTACCCTTGAAGCTTTCTTT. Encoded protein: CSATWRGTSTLEAFF.

The J gene is TRBJ1-2, the V gene TRBV12-3 or TRBV12-4, with D maybe TRBD1 (5 bases). The CDR3 has 13 residues. Trimming removed 6 bases from V and 4 bases from J, with 12 bases in between. The CDR3 is CASSRGDVYGYTF. CDR3 DNA sequence: TGTGCCAGCAGCCGAGGGGATGTCTATGGCTACACCTTC.

As concerns this clonotype: Germline is not matched at one junction end, which may reflect a read error. The chain joins TRBV4-3 to TRBJ1-4; unclear D gene. The germline gives CDR1 LGHNA, CDR2 YSLEER. This CDR3 has 16 residues. This CDR3 is CTSSQEKATTNEKLFF. CDR3 bases: TGCACCAGCAGCCAAGAGAAGGCTACAACTAATGAAAAACTGTTTTTT.

This clonotype was seen only a few times. The J gene is TRBJ2-3, the V gene TRBV7-9, with 8 nucleotides matching TRBD1. The CDR3 has 15 amino acids. Trimming took 1 base from V and 5 from J; bases not matched to a gene: 5. CDR1 SEHNR and CDR2 FQNEAQ come from the germline V gene (reference sequence). The CDR3 DNA follows: TGTGCCAGCAGCTTAGGTCCAGGGGGCCAAGATACGCAGTATTTT. It encodes CASSLGPGGQDTQYF. Complete variable domain (other parts from reference TRBV7-9 and TRBJ2-3): DTGVSQNPRHKITKRGQNVTFRCDPISEHNRLYWYRQTLGQGPEFLTYFQNEAQLEKSRLLSDRFSAERPKGSFSTLEIQRTEQGDSAMYLCASSLGPGGQDTQYFGPGTRLTVL.

The sample holds one count of this clonotype. V usage is TRBV7-2 and J usage is TRBJ2-1; the match to TRBD2 covers 8 bases. Gene TRBJ2-7 matches the end of the DNA better, so the J call may be wrong. The CDR3 contains 15 residues. Germline CDR1 reads SGHTA; CDR2 reads FQGNSA. The CDR3 DNA is TGTACCAGCAGCTTAGAGCGGGGGACCTACAATGAGCAGTACTTC. It translates to CTSSLERGTYNEQYF.

The V and J genes are TRBV27 and TRBJ1-2; 7 bases match TRBD1. Per the germline V gene, CDR1 is MNHEY and CDR2 is SMNVEV (reference sequence). The CDR3 sequence is 15 residues long. V trimming: 0 bases; J trimming: 5 bases; junction bases outside the gene matches: 6. The CDR3 reads CASSLSLTGQYGYTF. CDR3 nucleotides: TGTGCCAGCAGTTTATCGTTAACGGGACAGTATGGCTACACCTTC.

This clonotype has more than one count but fewer than ten. The chain carries TRBV7-2 and TRBJ1-2; D ambiguous. The V and J ends lost 2 bases and 11 bases respectively, with 12 bases between them. In germline, CDR1 is SGHTA, CDR2 FQGNSA. This CDR3 region has 12 residues. CDR3 nucleotide sequence: TGTGCCAGCAGCTTAATCTTGCGGGAGTACACCTTC. Its translation: CASSLILREYTF.

This chain joins TRBV6-2 or TRBV6-3 and TRBJ2-7, with 8 bases identical to TRBD2. J was trimmed by 1 base and V by 6 bases; bases with no gene match: 11. CDR1 and CDR2 from the germline V gene are MNHEY and SVGEGT. The CDR3 totals 16 residues. The CDR3 sequence is CASSLDSGSWSYEQYF. The CDR3 coding sequence is TGTGCCAGCAGCCTTGACAGCGGGAGCTGGTCCTACGAGCAGTACTTC.

This clonotype was observed a few times. The chain joins TRBV7-2 to TRBJ2-3, with 7 bases aligning to TRBD2. This CDR3 contains 13 residues. Germline trimming cut 2 bases from V and 6 bases from J; bases unmatched to any gene: 2. Germline loops: CDR1 SGHTA, CDR2 FQGNSA. CDR3 sequence (DNA): TGTGCCAGCAGCTTAACCGGGAGGGATACGCAGTATTTT. It codes for CASSLTGRDTQYF.

This clonotype was seen a handful of times. The chain joins TRBV27 to TRBJ2-7; the match to TRBD2 covers 7 bases. The assigned J gene may be wrong: the sequence end matches TRBJ2-5 better. The CDR3 sequence is 14 residues long. Germline CDR1 MNHEY, CDR2 SMNVEV (reference sequence). The CDR3 reads CASSLIGLVGTQYF. CDR3 nucleotides: TGTGCCAGCAGTTTAATCGGACTAGTGGGGACCCAGTACTTC.

A few counts support this clonotype. This chain joins TRBV7-9 and TRBJ2-7; tentatively, D is TRBD1 (6 bases). The end of the DNA aligns better with TRBJ2-5, so the J call may be wrong. The germline gives CDR1 SEHNR, CDR2 FQNEAQ (reference sequence). This CDR3 is 16 amino acids long. CDR3 sequence (DNA): TGTGCCAGCAGCCCCCGAGGGGGTTTGGATGGGACGACCCAGTACTTC. It is translated as CASSPRGGLDGTTQYF.

CDR3 nucleotides: TGCGCCAGCAGCTCGGGCCGGGCGTCAGATACGCAGTATTTT. Translation gives CASSSGRASDTQYF. This chain connects TRBV5-1 to TRBJ2-3; D ambiguous. The germline gives CDR1 SGHRS, CDR2 YFSETQ. This CDR3 has 14 residues. Trimming removed 3 bases at V and 4 bases at J, with 12 bases between.

CDR3 nucleotide sequence: TGTGCCAGTAGTCCCCAGGAGGTCTCAACAAGGGGGCAGTACTTC. Its protein product is CASSPQEVSTRGQYF. V usage is TRBV19 and J usage is TRBJ2-4; TRBD1 is a possible D gene (6 bases). Trimming shortened V by 5 bases and J by 13 bases, and 24 bases separated the two germline ends. The germline gives CDR1 LNHDA, CDR2 SQIVND (reference sequence). This CDR3 spans 15 amino acids.